Reported below is one T cell receptor (beta chain). Germline V gene lookup returns CDR1 SGHVS and CDR2 FQNEAQ. V lost 1 base, J lost 4 bases, and 13 bases lay in between. The CDR3 covers 15 residues. These data originate in a study of memory CD4+ T cells and cytomegalovirus serostatus. Study-level information: Of the healthy Belgian adults, 9 were CMV seropositive and approximately 24 seronegative.

The sort gate was single viable CD3+CD4+CD8-CD45RO+ cells for memory CD4+ T cells. Sequencing used immunoSEQ multiplex PCR; TCRdb keeps in-frame clones, though not all of them. This sample has about 58,000 clones, with approximately 81% found just once. The rearrangement uses TRBV7-8 and TRBJ2-5; tentatively, D is TRBD1 (6 bases). The specimen sequenced was memory CD4+ T cells from blood. This clonotype was obtained from an adult in good health and CMV-seronegative. Some clones in this sample may be carry-over from other donors' samples. CDR3 amino acids: CASSLGQVERETQYF. The DNA for the CDR3 is TGTGCCAGCAGCTTAGGACAGGTAGAACGAGAGACCCAGTACTTC.